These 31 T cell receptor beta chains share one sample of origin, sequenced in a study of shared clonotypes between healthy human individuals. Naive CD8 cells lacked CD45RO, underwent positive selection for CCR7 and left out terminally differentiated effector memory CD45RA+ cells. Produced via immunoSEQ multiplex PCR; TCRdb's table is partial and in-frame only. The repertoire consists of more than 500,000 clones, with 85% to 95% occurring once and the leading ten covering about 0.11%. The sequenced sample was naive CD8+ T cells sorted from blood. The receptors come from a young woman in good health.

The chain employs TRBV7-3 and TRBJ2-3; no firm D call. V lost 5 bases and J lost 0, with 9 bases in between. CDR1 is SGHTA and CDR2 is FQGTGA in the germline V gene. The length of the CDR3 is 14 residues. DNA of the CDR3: TGTGCCAGCAGCGTTACCGCTAGCACAGATACGCAGTATTTT. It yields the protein CASSVTASTDTQYF. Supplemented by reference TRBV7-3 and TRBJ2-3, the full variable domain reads GAGVSQTPSNKVTEKGKYVELRCDPISGHTALYWYRQSLGQGPEFLIYFQGTGAADDSGLPNDRFFAVRPEGSVSTLKIQRTERGDSAVYLCASSVTASTDTQYFGPGTRLTVL.

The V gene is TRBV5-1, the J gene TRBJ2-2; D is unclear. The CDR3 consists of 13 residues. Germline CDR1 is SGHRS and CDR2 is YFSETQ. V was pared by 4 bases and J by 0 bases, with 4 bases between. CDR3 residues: CASSAPNTGELFF. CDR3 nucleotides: TGCGCCAGCAGCGCTCCGAACACCGGGGAGCTGTTTTTT.

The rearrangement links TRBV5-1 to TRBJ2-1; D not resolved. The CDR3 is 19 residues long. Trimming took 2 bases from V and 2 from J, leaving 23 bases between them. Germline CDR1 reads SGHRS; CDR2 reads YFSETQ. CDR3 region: CASSLYGIPDNGTYNEQFF. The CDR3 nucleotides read TGCGCCAGCAGCTTATACGGTATACCTGACAACGGTACCTACAATGAGCAGTTCTTC.

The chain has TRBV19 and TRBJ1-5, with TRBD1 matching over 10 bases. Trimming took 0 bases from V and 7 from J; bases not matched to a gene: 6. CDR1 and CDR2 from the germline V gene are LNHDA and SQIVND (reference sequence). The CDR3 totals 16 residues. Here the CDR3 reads CASSIDHGTGVQPQHF. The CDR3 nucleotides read TGTGCCAGTAGTATAGATCACGGGACAGGGGTCCAGCCCCAGCATTTT.

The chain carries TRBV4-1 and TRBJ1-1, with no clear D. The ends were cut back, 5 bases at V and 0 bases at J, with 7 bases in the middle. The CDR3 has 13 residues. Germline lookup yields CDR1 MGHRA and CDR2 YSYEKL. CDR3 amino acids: CASSNTVNTEAFF. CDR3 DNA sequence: TGCGCCAGCAGCAATACAGTGAACACTGAAGCTTTCTTT.

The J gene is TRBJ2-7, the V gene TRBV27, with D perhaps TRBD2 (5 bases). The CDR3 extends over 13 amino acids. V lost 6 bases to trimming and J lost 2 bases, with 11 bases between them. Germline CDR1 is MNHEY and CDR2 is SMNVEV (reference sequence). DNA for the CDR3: TGTGCCAGCAGCACGGGAAAAGCCTACGAGCAGTACTTC. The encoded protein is CASSTGKAYEQYF.

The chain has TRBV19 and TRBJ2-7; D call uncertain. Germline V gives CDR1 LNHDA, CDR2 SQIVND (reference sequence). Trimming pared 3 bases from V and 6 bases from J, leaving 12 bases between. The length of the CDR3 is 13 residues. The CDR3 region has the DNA TGTGCCAGTAGTATTATGGTTATGGGCGAGCAGTACTTC. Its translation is CASSIMVMGEQYF.

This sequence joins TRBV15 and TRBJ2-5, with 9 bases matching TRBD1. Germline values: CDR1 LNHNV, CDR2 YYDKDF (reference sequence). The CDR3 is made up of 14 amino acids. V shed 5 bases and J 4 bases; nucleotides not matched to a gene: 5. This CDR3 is CATSSVDRGETQYF. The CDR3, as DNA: TGTGCCACCAGCTCAGTGGACAGGGGAGAGACCCAGTACTTC.

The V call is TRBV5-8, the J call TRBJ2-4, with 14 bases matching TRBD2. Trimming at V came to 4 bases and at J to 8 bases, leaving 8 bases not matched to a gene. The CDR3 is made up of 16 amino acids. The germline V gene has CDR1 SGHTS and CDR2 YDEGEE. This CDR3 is CASSVGTSGSWDIQYF. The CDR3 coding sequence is TGTGCCAGCAGCGTCGGGACTAGCGGGAGTTGGGACATTCAGTACTTC.

The CDR3 DNA is TGCAGCGTTAAAACCGGGACACCCACCTACGAGCAGTACTTC. This codes for CSVKTGTPTYEQYF. The chain links TRBV29-1 to TRBJ2-7; D may be TRBD1 (6 bases). V lost 5 bases and J 2 bases, leaving 16 bases between the germline ends. The CDR3 has 14 amino acids. CDR1 and CDR2 (germline): SQVTM, ANQGSEA.

The CDR3 coding sequence is TGTGCCAGCACCGGGACAGGGGGCGATTCGGATGAGCAGTTCTTC. It codes for CASTGTGGDSDEQFF. The V gene is TRBV6-5, the J gene TRBJ2-1; 12 bases fit TRBD1. Germline assignment: CDR1 MNHEY and CDR2 SVGAGI. The V segment lost 7 bases and the J segment 8 bases; nucleotides outside the gene matches: 9. This CDR3 comprises 15 residues.

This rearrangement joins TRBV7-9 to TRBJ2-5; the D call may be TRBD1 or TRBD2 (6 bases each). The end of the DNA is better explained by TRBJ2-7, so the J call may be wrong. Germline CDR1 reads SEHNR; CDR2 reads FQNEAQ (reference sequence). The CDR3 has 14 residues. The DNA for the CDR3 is TGTGCCAGCAGCCCCCATGGGGGGCGGAACGAGCAGTACTTC. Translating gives CASSPHGGRNEQYF.

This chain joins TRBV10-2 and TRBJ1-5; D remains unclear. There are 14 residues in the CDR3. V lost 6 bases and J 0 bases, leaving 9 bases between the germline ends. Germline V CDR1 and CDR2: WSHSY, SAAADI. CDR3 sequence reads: CASRDDYSNQPQHF. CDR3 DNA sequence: TGCGCCAGCAGGGATGATTATAGCAATCAGCCCCAGCATTTT.

This CDR3 is CSVERRSSYNEQFF. CDR3 DNA: TGCAGCGTTGAGCGGCGAAGCTCCTACAATGAGCAGTTCTTC. The rearrangement uses TRBV29-1 and TRBJ2-1; D gene unclear. Germline V gene data show CDR1 as SQVTM and CDR2 as ANQGSEA. The CDR3 sequence is 14 residues long. V dropped 3 bases and J dropped 0 bases, with 9 bases sitting between them.

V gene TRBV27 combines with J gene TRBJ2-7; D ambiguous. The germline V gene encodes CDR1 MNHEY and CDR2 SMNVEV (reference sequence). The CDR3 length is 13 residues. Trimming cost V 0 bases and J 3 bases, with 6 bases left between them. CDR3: CASSLSHNYEQYF. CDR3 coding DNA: TGTGCCAGCAGTTTATCCCACAACTACGAGCAGTACTTC.

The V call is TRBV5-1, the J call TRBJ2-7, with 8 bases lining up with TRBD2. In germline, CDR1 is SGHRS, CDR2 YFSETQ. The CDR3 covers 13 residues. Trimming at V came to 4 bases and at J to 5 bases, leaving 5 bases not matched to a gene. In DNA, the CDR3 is TGCGCCAGCAGCCGGACTAGCCGGGACGAGCAGTACTTC. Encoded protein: CASSRTSRDEQYF.

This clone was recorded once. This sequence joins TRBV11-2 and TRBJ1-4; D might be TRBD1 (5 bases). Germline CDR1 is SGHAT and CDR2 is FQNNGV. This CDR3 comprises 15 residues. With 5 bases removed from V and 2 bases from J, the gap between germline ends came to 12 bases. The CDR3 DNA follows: TGTGCCAGCAGCCCCATGGGGGGGACTAATGAAAAACTGTTTTTT. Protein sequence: CASSPMGGTNEKLFF.

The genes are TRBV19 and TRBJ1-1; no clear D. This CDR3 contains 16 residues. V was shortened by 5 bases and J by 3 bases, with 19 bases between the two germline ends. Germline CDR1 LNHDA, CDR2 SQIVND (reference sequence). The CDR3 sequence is CASSPPLQNLDTEAFF. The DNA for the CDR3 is TGTGCCAGTAGTCCCCCTCTGCAGAACCTGGACACTGAAGCTTTCTTT. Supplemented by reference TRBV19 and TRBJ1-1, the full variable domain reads DGGITQSPKYLFRKEGQNVTLSCEQNLNHDAMYWYRQDPGQGLRLIYYSQIVNDFQKGDIAEGYSVSREKKESFPLTVTSAQKNPTAFYLCASSPPLQNLDTEAFFGQGTRLTVV.

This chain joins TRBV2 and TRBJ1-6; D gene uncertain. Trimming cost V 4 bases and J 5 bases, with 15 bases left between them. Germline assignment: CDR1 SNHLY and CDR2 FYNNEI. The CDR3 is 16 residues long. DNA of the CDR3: TGTGCCAGCAGTGCAGTCCAGAGACTACATAATTCACCCCTCCACTTT. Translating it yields CASSAVQRLHNSPLHF. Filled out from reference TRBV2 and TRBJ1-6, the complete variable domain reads EPEVTQTPSHQVTQMGQEVILRCVPISNHLYFYWYRQILGQKVEFLVSFYNNEISEKSEIFDDQFSVERPDGSNFTLKIRSTKLEDSAMYFCASSAVQRLHNSPLHFGNGTRLTVT.

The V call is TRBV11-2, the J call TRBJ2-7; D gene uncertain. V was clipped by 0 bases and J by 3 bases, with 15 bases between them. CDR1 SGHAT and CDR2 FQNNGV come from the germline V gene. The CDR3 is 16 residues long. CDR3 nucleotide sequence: TGTGCCAGCAGCTTAGAATACCGGAATCCGTTCTACGAGCAGTACTTC. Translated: CASSLEYRNPFYEQYF.

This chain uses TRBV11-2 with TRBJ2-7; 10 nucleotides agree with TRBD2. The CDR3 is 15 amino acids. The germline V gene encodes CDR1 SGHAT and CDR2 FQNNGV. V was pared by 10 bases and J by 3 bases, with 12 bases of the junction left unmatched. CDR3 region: CAKEQREGLNYEQYF. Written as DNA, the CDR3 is TGTGCCAAAGAGCAGCGGGAGGGCCTCAACTACGAGCAGTACTTC.

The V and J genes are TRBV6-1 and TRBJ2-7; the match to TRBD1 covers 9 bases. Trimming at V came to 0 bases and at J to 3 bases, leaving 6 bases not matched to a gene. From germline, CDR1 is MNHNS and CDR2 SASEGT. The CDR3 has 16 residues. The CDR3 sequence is CASSEAVGQGHYEQYF. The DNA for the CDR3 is TGTGCCAGCAGTGAAGCGGTGGGACAGGGACACTACGAGCAGTACTTC.

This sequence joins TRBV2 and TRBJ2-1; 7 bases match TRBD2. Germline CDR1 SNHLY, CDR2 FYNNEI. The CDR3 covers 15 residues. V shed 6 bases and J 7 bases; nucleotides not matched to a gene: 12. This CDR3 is CASRHRGGTKNEQFF. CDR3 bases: TGTGCCAGCAGGCATAGGGGAGGGACCAAAAATGAGCAGTTCTTC. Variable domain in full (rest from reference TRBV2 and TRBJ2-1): EPEVTQTPSHQVTQMGQEVILRCVPISNHLYFYWYRQILGQKVEFLVSFYNNEISEKSEIFDDQFSVERPDGSNFTLKIRSTKLEDSAMYFCASRHRGGTKNEQFFGPGTRLTVL.

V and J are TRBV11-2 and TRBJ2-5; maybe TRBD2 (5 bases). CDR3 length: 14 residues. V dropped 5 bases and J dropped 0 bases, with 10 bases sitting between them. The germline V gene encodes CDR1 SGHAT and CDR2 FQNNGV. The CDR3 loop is CASSQTNYQETQYF. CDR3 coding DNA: TGTGCCAGCAGCCAGACTAACTACCAAGAGACCCAGTACTTC.

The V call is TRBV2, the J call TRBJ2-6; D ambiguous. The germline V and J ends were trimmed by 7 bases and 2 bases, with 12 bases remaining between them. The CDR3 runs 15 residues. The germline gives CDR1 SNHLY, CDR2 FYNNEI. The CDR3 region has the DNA TGTGCCAGCATCCGAAGAGAGCCTGGGGCCAACGTCCTGACTTTC. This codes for CASIRREPGANVLTF. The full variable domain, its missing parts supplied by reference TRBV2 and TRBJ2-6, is EPEVTQTPSHQVTQMGQEVILRCVPISNHLYFYWYRQILGQKVEFLVSFYNNEISEKSEIFDDQFSVERPDGSNFTLKIRSTKLEDSAMYFCASIRREPGANVLTFGAGSRLTVL.

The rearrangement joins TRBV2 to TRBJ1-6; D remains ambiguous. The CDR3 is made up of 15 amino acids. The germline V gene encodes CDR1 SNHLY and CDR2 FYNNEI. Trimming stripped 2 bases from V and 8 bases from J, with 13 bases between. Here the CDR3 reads CASSESRAQYSPLHF. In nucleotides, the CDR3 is TGTGCCAGCAGTGAATCTCGGGCACAATATTCACCCCTCCACTTT.

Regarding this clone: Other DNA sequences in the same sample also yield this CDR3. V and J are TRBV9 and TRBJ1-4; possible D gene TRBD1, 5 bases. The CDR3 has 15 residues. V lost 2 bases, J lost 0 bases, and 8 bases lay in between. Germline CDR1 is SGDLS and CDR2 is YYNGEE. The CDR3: CASSVGGATNEKLFF. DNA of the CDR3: TGTGCCAGCAGCGTCGGAGGGGCAACTAATGAAAAACTGTTTTTT.

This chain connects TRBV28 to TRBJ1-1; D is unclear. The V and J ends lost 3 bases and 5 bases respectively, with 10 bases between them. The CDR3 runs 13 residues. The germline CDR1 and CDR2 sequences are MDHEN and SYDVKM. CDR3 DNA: TGTGCCAGCAGTTTGTGGGCTTTTACTGAAGCTTTCTTT. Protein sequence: CASSLWAFTEAFF.

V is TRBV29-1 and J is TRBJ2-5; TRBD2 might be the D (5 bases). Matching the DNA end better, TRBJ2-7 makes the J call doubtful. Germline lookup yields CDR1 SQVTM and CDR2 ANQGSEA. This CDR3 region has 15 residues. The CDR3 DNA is TGCAGCGTTGAAATGGTGGAGGCATCAGAATACGAGCAGTACTTC. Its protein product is CSVEMVEASEYEQYF.

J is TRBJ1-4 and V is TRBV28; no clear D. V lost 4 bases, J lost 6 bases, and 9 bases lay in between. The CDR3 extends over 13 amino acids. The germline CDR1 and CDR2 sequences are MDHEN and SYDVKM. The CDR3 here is CASSSQVHEKLFF. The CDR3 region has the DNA TGTGCCAGCAGTTCGCAGGTTCATGAAAAACTGTTTTTT. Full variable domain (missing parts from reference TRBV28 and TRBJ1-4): DVKVTQSSRYLVKRTGEKVFLECVQDMDHENMFWYRQDPGLGLRLIYFSYDVKMKEKGDIPEGYSVSREKKERFSLILESASTNQTSMYLCASSSQVHEKLFFGSGTQLSVL.

CDR3 in amino acids: CASSPQAGWGGEQYF. In nucleotides, the CDR3 is TGTGCCAGCAGTCCCCAGGCTGGATGGGGTGGGGAGCAGTACTTC. The J gene is TRBJ2-7, the V gene TRBV27; D is uncertain. The CDR3 contains 15 residues. V lost 5 bases, J lost 7 bases, and 21 bases lay in between. The germline V gene encodes CDR1 MNHEY and CDR2 SMNVEV (reference sequence).